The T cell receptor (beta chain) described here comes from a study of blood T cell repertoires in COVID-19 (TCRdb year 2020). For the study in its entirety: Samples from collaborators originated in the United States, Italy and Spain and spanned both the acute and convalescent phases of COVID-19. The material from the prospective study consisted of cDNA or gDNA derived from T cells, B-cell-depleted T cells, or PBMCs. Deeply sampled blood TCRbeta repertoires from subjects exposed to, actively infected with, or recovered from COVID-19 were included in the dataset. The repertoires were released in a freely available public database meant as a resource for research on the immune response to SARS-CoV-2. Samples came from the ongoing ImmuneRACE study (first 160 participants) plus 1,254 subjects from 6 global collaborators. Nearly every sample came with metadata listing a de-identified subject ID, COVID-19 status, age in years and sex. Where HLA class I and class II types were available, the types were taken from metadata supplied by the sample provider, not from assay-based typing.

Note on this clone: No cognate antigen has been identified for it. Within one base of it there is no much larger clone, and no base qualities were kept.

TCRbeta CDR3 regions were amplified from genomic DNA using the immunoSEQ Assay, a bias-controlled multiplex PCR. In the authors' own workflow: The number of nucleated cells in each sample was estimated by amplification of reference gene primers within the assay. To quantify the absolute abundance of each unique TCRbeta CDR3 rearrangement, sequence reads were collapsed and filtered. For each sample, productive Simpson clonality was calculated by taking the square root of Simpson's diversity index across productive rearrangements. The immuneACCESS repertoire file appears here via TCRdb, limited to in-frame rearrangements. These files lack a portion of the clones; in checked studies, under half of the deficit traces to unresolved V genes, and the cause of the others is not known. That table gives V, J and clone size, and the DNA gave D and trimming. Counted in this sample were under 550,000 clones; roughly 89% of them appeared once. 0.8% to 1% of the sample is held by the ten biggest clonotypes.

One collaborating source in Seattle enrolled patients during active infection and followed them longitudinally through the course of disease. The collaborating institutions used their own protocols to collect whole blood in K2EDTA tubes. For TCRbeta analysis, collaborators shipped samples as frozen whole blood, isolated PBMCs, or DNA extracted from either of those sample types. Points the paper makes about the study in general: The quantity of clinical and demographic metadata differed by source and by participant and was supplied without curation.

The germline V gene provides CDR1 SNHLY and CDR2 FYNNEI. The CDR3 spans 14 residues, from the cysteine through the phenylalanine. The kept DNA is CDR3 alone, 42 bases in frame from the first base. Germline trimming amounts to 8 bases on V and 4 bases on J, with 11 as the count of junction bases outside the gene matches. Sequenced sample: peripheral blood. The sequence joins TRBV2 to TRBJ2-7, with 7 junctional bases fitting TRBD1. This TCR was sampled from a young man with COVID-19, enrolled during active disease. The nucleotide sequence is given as TGTGCCAGCGTTTATGAGGGGGCGCAATACGAGCAGTACTTC. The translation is CASVYEGAQYEQYF.